These 2 T cell receptor beta chains were all obtained from the same sample, sequenced in a study of CD4 T cells in relation to SARS-CoV-2 and coronaviruses. CD4+ T cells from unexposed donors were obtained before the COVID-19 pandemic (2011-2018). Method: immunoSEQ multiplex PCR; TCRdb's copy keeps in-frame clones and lacks some. The sample lists just under 65,000 clones, 94% occurring once. Source material: naive CD4+ T cells from PBMCs. The subset: naive CD4+ T cells isolated by negative enrichment. Receptors originate from a human donor in good health.

The rearrangement uses TRBV11-3 and TRBJ2-1, with TRBD2 matching 7 bases. With V trimmed by 0 bases and J by 7 bases, 12 bases remained unmatched. Germline CDR1 reads SGHNT; CDR2 reads YENEEA. This CDR3 has 17 amino acids. The CDR3 sequence: CASSLDGSSGRGNEQFF. Written as DNA, the CDR3 is TGTGCCAGCAGCTTAGATGGCTCTAGCGGACGGGGGAATGAGCAGTTCTTC.

The chain combines TRBV28 with TRBJ2-4; 7 bases line up with TRBD2. CDR1 is MDHEN, CDR2 SYDVKM, per germline. V was clipped by 1 base and J by 3 bases; unmatched bases: 6. The CDR3 runs to 16 residues. The CDR3 region is CASSLFSREGKNIQYF. The CDR3 bases are TGTGCCAGCAGTTTATTTAGCAGGGAGGGCAAAAACATTCAGTACTTC.